This record looks at one TCR beta chain sequence and its context. At one end, the junction sequence differs from germline, possibly due to a read error. Per the germline V gene, CDR1 is MNHEY and CDR2 is SVGAGI. The CDR3 is 19 residues long. The data were obtained in a study of blood T cells in healthy people across ages. A second about 6 to 11 cycle PCR used barcoded and J-beta primers. TCRdb reprocessed the 5' RACE reads with MiXCR, giving one entry per CDR3 protein. The top ten clones hold approximately 3.7% of a sample with hundreds of thousands of distinct CDR3 sequences, roughly 20% of them seen once.

This chain uses TRBV6-5 with TRBJ2-3, with D possibly TRBD2 on 6 matching bases. The TCR sequence derives from a man between 65 and 85 years old in good health. The sample was blood. The CDR3 DNA reads as TGTGCCGGCAGTTACTCCGGCCTAGCGAGACCAACTAGCACAGGTACGCAGTATTTT. Amino acids: CAGSYSGLARPTSTGTQYF.